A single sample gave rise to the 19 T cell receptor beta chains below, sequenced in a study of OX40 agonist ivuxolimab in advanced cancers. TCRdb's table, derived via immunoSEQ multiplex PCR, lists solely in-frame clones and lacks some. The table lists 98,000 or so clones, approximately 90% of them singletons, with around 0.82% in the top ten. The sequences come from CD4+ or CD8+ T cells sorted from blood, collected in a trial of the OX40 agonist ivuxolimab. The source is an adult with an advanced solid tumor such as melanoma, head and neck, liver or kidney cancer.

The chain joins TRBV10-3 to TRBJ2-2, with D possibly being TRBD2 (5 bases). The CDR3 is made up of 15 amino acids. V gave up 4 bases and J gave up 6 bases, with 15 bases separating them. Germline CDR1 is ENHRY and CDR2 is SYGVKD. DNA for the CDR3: TGTGCCATCAGTGTTCTAGCAGGAGATTCCGGGGAGCTGTTTTTT. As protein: CAISVLAGDSGELFF.

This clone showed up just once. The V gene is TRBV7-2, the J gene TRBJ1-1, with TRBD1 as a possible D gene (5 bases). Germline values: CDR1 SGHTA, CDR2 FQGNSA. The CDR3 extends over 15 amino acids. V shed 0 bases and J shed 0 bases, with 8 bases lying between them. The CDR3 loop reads CASSLALGLNTEAFF. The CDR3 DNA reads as TGTGCCAGCAGCTTAGCTCTGGGGCTGAACACTGAAGCTTTCTTT.

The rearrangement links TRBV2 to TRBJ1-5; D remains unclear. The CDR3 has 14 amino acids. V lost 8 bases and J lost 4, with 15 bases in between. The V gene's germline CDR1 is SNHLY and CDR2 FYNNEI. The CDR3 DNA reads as TGTGCCAGCGGACCGGAGACGGGGAATCAGCCCCAGCATTTT. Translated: CASGPETGNQPQHF.

DNA of the CDR3: TGTGCCAGCAGTGAAAGGGGGACCGGAGGGGCCTACGAGCAGTACTTC. Its protein product is CASSERGTGGAYEQYF. The chain links TRBV6-1 to TRBJ2-7, with D tentatively TRBD1 or TRBD2 (6 bases each). CDR1 and CDR2 from the germline V gene are MNHNS and SASEGT. This CDR3 is built from 16 residues. V lost 2 bases, J lost 2 bases, and 16 bases lay in between.

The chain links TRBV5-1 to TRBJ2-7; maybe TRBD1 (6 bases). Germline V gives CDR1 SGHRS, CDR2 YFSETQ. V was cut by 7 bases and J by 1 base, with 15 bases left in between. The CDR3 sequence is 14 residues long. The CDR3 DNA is TGCGCCAGCGGCCAGGGGACGCGTTCCTACGAGCAGTACTTC. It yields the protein CASGQGTRSYEQYF.

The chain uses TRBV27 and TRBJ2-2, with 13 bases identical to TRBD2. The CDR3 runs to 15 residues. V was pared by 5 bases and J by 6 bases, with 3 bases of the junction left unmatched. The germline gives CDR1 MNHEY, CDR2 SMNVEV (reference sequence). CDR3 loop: CASSIGLAGAGELFF. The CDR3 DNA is TGTGCCAGCAGTATCGGACTAGCGGGAGCCGGGGAGCTGTTTTTT.

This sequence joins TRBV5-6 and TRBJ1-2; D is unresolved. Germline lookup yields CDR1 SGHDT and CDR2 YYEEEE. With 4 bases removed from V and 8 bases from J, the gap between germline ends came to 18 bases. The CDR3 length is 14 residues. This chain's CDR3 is CASSPRDRVVGYTF. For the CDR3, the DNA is TGTGCCAGCAGCCCCCGGGATCGGGTGGTGGGCTACACCTTC.

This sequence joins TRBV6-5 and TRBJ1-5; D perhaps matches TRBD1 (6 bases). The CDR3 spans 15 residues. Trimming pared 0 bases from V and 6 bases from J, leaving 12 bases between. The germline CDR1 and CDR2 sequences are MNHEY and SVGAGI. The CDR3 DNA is TGTGCCAGCAGTTACTCGTACAGGGTACTTCAGCCCCAGCATTTT. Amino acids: CASSYSYRVLQPQHF.

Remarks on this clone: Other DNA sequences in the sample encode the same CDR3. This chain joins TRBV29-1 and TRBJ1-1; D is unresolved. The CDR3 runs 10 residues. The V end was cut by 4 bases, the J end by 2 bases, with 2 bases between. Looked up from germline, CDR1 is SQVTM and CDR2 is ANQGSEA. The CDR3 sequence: CSVVNTEAFF. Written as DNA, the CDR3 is TGCAGCGTTGTTAACACTGAAGCTTTCTTT.

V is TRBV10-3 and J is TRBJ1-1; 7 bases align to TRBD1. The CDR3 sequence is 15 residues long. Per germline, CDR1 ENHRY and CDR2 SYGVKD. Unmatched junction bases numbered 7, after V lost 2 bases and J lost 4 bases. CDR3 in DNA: TGTGCCATCAGTGAGCAGGGGGGGCAGGGCACTGAAGCTTTCTTT. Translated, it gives CAISEQGGQGTEAFF.

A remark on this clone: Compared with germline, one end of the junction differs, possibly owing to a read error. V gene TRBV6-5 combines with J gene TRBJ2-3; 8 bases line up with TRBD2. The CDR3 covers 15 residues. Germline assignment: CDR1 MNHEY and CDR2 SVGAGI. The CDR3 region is CASRGRLAGTYTQYF. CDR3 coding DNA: TGTGCCAGCCGAGGTAGGCTAGCGGGCACATATACGCAGTATTTT.

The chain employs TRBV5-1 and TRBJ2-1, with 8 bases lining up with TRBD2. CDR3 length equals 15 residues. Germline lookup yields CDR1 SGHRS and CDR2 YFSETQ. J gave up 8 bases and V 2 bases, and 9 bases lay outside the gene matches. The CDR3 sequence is CASSLDSGSIDEQFF. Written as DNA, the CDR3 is TGCGCCAGCAGCTTAGACAGCGGGAGTATCGATGAGCAGTTCTTC.

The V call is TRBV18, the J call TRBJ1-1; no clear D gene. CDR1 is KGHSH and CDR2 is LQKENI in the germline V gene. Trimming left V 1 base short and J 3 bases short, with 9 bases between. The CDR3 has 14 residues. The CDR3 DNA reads TGTGCCAGCTCACCACAAGGGCAGGACACTGAAGCTTTCTTT. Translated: CASSPQGQDTEAFF.

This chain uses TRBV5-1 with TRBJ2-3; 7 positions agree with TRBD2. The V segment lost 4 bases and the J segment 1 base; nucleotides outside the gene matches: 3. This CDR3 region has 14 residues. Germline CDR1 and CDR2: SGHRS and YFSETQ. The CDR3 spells CASSPGGRTDTQYF. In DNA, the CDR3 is TGCGCCAGCAGCCCGGGAGGCCGCACAGATACGCAGTATTTT.

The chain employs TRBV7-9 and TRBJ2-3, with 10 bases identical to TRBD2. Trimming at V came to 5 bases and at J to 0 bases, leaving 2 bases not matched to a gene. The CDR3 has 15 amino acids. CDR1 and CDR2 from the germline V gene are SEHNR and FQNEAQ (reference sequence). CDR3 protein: CASSLGLASTDTQYF. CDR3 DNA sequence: TGTGCCAGCAGCCTGGGACTAGCGAGCACAGATACGCAGTATTTT.

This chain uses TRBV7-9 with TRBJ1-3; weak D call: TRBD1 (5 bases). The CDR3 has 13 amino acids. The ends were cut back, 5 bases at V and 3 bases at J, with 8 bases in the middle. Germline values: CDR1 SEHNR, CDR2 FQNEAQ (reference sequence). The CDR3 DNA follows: TGTGCCAGCAGCCGGGGCGATGGAAACACCATATATTTT. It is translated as CASSRGDGNTIYF.

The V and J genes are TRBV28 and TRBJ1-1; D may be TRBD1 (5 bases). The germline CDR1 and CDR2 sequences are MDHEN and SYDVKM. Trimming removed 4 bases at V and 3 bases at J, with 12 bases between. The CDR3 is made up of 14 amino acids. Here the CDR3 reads CASSSPTGYTEAFF. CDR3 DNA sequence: TGTGCCAGCAGTTCTCCCACAGGATACACTGAAGCTTTCTTT.

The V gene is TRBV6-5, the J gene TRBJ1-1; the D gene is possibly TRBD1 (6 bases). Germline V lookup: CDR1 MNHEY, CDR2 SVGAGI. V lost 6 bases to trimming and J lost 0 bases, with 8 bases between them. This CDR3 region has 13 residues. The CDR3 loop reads CASSRTVNTEAFF. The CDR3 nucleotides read TGTGCCAGCAGCAGGACAGTGAACACTGAAGCTTTCTTT.

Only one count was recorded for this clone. The CDR3 spells CASSNYPYEQYV. The CDR3 coding sequence is TGTGCCAGCAGTAACTACCCCTACGAGCAGTACGTC. The J gene is TRBJ2-7, the V gene TRBV2; unclear D gene. The CDR3 sequence is 12 residues long. Trimming took off 5 bases at V and 2 bases at J, with 7 bases between the two ends. The V gene's germline CDR1 is SNHLY and CDR2 FYNNEI.